This TCR beta chain was identified in a study of metastatic and nonmetastatic thyroid tumors (dated by TCRdb to the early 2020s). The study in broad terms: Repertoires from peripheral blood and from tumor or nodule tissue samples of malignant and benign thyroid patients were compared.

The library was generated by PCR. Sequencing took place on an Illumina HiSeq 4000. High-throughput sequencing was used to profile the CDR3 region of the TCR beta-chain in every patient. Per the authors' processing: The researchers built a classifier to tell apart papillary thyroid cancer patients with distant metastasis, based on CDR3 differences among clinicopathological groups. Repertoire diversity was assessed with the Shannon index, and tumor-blood repertoire similarity with the Morisita-Horn index. The raw public data were reprocessed by TCRdb itself: fastp quality trimming at Q25, MiXCR clonotype calling, in-frame beta chains only. TCRdb, rather than the study authors, made the V and J calls. This sample has about 15,000 clones in its table, and 29% of those were observed once. Of the sample, roughly 52% is held by the ten largest clones. Beyond this particular receptor, the publication reports: In both blood and tumor samples, malignant tumors were reported to have significantly higher TCR beta diversity than benign nodules.

A word on this clone: The specificity of this receptor is unknown. The junction departs from germline at one end; a sequencing error may be responsible.

None of the patients had been given any treatment before thyroid surgery. Patient clinical samples collected from about 2011 to 2018 were retrospectively analysed using T-cell receptor beta sequencing. Its CDR3 holds 14 amino acids, cysteine through phenylalanine. This entry keeps only the CDR3 DNA: 42 bases, framed from base 1. CDR1 and CDR2, per the germline V gene (reference sequence), are GTSNPN and SVGIG. The sequenced sample was tumor tissue. This TCR was recovered from a male donor with papillary thyroid cancer or a benign thyroid nodule (not recorded which). Some clones in this sample may be carry-over from other donors' samples. Recombination linked TRBV30 to TRBJ1-1; 7 central bases correspond to TRBD1. CDR3 loop: CAWNQGVGDTKAFF. The DNA sequence follows: TGTGCCTGGAACCAGGGGGTAGGGGACACTAAAGCTTTCTTT.